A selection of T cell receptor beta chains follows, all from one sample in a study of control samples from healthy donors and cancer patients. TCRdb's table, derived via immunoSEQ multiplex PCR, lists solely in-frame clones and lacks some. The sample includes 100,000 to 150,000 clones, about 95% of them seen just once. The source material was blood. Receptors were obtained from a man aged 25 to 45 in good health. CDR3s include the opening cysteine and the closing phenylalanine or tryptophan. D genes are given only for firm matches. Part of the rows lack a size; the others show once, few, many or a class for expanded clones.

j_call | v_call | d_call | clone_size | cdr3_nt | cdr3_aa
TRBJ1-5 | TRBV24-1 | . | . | TGTGCCACCAGTGATGGGCCGGGCCTCGGACCCCTTAGCAATCAGCCCCAGCATTTT | CATSDGPGLGPLSNQPQHF
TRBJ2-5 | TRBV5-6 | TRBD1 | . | TGTGCCAGCATCAGGACAGGGCGGTACCAAGAGACCCAGTACTTC | CASIRTGRYQETQYF
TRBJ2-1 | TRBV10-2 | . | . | TGCGCCAGCAGTGACCCCTTACGCGACAATGAGCAGTTCTTC | CASSDPLRDNEQFF
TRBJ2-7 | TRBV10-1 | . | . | TGCGCCAGCCTTCCGGGCCTATCTGTACGGAGGACCCTAGTGAGGGAGCAGTACTTC | CASLPGLSVRRTLVREQYF
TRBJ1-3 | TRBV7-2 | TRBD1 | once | TGTGCCAGCAGCTTTCCCGGGACAGGGACTGGAAACACCATATATTTT | CASSFPGTGTGNTIYF
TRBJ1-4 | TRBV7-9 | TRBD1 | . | TGTGCCAGCAGCTTAGACCCCACAGGGGGCGCCGGTAATGAAAAACTGTTTTTT | CASSLDPTGGAGNEKLFF
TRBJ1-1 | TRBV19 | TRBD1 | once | TGTGCCAGTAGTATAACGGGACAGCCGAGCACTGAAGCTTTCTTT | CASSITGQPSTEAFF
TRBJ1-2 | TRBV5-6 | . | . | TGTGCCAGCAGCAAGTTGACTAATACTAACTATGGCTACACCTTC | CASSKLTNTNYGYTF
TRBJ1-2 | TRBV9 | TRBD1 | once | TGTGCCAGCAGCCCCCCAGGGGGTAACTATGGCTACACCTTC | CASSPPGGNYGYTF
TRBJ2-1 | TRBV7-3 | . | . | TGTGCCAGCAGTAACACAGGTTACAACGAGCAGTTCTTC | CASSNTGYNEQFF
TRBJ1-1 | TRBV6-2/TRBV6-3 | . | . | TGTGCCAGCAGTCCACTAGATCGGGGGGCGAACACTGAAGCTTTCTTT | CASSPLDRGANTEAFF
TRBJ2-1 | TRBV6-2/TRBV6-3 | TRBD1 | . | TGTGCCAGCAGTTACTCGATCGGCCAGGGGACAGTATTCAAGGGTGAGCAGTTCTTC | CASSYSIGQGTVFKGEQFF
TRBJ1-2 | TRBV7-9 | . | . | TGTGCCAGCAGCGCTAGTCTCGGGGAGGAGTATGGCTACACCTTC | CASSASLGEEYGYTF
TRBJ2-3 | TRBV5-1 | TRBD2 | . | TGCGCCAGCAGTCCTAGCGGGGGCCACACAGATACGCAGTATTTT | CASSPSGGHTDTQYF
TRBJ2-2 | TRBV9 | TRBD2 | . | TGTGCCAGCAGCCTGACTAGCGGGGGCCTCACCGGGGAGCTGTTTTTT | CASSLTSGGLTGELFF
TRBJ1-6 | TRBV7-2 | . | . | TGTGCCAGCAGCTTAGTCATGACGCGGGGAGATATTTCACCCCTCCACTTT | CASSLVMTRGDISPLHF
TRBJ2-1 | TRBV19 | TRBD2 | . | TGTGCCAGTAGTATTAGGAGCGGCGGGGGGTACAATGAGCAGTTCTTC | CASSIRSGGGYNEQFF
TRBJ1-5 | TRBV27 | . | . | TGTGCCAGCAGTTTATCTAGCAATCAGCCCCAGCATTTT | CASSLSSNQPQHF
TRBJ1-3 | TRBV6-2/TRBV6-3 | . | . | TGTGCCAGCAGTTACCTGGGCCTCACCGGAAACACCATATATTTT | CASSYLGLTGNTIYF
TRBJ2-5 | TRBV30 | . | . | TGTGCCTGGAGCTTAATGGGACTGCCTCAAGAGACCCAGTACTTC | CAWSLMGLPQETQYF
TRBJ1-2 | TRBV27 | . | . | TGTGCCAGCAGTTTAGATGGGAATGGCTACACCTTC | CASSLDGNGYTF
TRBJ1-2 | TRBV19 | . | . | TGTGCCGCTTCAGATAACTATGGCTACACCTTC | CAASDNYGYTF
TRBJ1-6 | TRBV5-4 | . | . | TGTGCCAGCAGCATGGGTGGCTCACCCCTCCACTTT | CASSMGGSPLHF
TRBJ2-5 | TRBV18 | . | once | TGTGCCAGCTCACCCCGGGTAGCTCAAGAGACCCAGTACTTC | CASSPRVAQETQYF
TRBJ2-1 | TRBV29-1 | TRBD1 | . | TGCAGCGTTGAAGAGGAAGGACAGGGTCTATATTGGGGCTGGGATGAGCAGTTCTTC | CSVEEEGQGLYWGWDEQFF
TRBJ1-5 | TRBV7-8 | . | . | TGTGCCAGCAGCTTCTCCGGGTGGCCGGCGATCGGCAATCAGCCCCAGCATTTT | CASSFSGWPAIGNQPQHF
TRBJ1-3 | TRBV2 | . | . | TGTGCCAGCAGGGGGGCGCGGGACGGAAAACCCTCTGGAAACACCATATATTTT | CASRGARDGKPSGNTIYF
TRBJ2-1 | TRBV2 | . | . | TGTGCCAGCAGCCCCAAGGGGTCGGGTGGCTATGAGCAGTTCTTC | CASSPKGSGGYEQFF